A selection of T cell receptor beta chains follows, all from one sample in a study of blood T cell repertoires in COVID-19. Only in-frame clones appear in the TCRdb table, and some are missing; sequencing was by immunoSEQ multiplex PCR. This table holds 110,000 or so clones, roughly 89% found once. Sequencing input: peripheral blood. Receptors originate from a human donor with acute or convalescent COVID-19. The donor label of this sample is uncertain. The CDR3 runs from the conserved cysteine through the conserved F or W. The order of the fields is clone size, J gene, V gene, D gene, CDR3 protein, CDR3 DNA. The D gene is left open where the match is weak. Clone size is not always given. Where it is, it says once, few, many or a class for expanded clones.

size: once
J: TRBJ2-5
V: TRBV18
D: TRBD2
CDR3: CASSSAGTSEETQYF
DNA: TGTGCCAGCTCTTCAGCCGGGACTAGCGAAGAGACCCAGTACTTC

size: .
J: TRBJ2-1
V: TRBV18
D: TRBD2
CDR3: CASSPLAGAYNEQFF
DNA: TGTGCCAGCTCACCCCTAGCGGGAGCTTACAATGAGCAGTTCTTC

size: .
J: TRBJ2-1
V: TRBV27
D: TRBD2
CDR3: CASSQLAGVYNEQFF
DNA: TGTGCCAGCAGCCAACTAGCGGGAGTTTACAATGAGCAGTTCTTC

size: .
J: TRBJ1-2
V: TRBV2
D: .
CDR3: CASSGQGDYGYTF
DNA: TGTGCCAGCAGTGGCCAGGGCGACTATGGCTACACCTTC

size: .
J: TRBJ1-5
V: TRBV2
D: TRBD1
CDR3: CASSPGTDKNQPQHF
DNA: TGTGCCAGCAGCCCCGGGACAGATAAAAATCAGCCCCAGCATTTT

size: .
J: TRBJ1-2
V: TRBV5-1
D: TRBD1
CDR3: CASSLGPEQGAGGYTF
DNA: TGCGCCAGCAGCTTGGGACCGGAACAGGGGGCTGGTGGCTACACCTTC

size: .
J: TRBJ1-6
V: TRBV6-5
D: .
CDR3: CASPETENYNSPLHF
DNA: TGTGCCAGTCCCGAGACAGAAAACTATAATTCACCCCTCCACTTT

size: few
J: TRBJ2-3
V: TRBV5-4
D: .
CDR3: CASSTGTSTDTQYF
DNA: TGTGCCAGCAGCACTGGGACTAGCACAGATACGCAGTATTTT

size: .
J: TRBJ2-7
V: TRBV6-5
D: TRBD1
CDR3: CASSYTGQGAYEQYF
DNA: TGTGCCAGCAGTTACACCGGACAGGGGGCGTACGAGCAGTACTTC

size: .
J: TRBJ2-5
V: TRBV27
D: TRBD1
CDR3: CASSLSGQGIAWEETQYF
DNA: TGTGCCAGCAGTTTATCGGGACAGGGTATCGCATGGGAAGAGACCCAGTACTTC

size: .
J: TRBJ2-2
V: TRBV5-6
D: .
CDR3: CASSFGQGHPANTGELFF
DNA: TGTGCCAGCAGCTTTGGCCAGGGACACCCCGCGAACACCGGGGAGCTGTTTTTT

size: once
J: TRBJ2-3
V: TRBV30
D: .
CDR3: CAWRSFVRGTDTQYF
DNA: TGTGCCTGGAGAAGTTTCGTACGGGGCACAGATACGCAGTATTTT

size: .
J: TRBJ1-2
V: TRBV2
D: .
CDR3: CASSAIKGANYGYTF
DNA: TGTGCCAGCAGTGCGATAAAGGGAGCGAACTATGGCTACACCTTC

size: .
J: TRBJ2-3
V: TRBV7-3
D: .
CDR3: CASSLSPGLHTDTQYF
DNA: TGTGCCAGCAGCTTATCCCCGGGACTCCACACAGATACGCAGTATTTT

size: .
J: TRBJ1-1
V: TRBV20-1
D: TRBD1
CDR3: CSASRQGFTEAFF
DNA: TGCAGTGCTAGTCGACAGGGCTTCACTGAAGCTTTCTTT

size: .
J: TRBJ2-1
V: TRBV6-1
D: TRBD2
CDR3: CASSVQPSGGYNEQFF
DNA: TGTGCCAGCAGTGTACAACCTAGCGGGGGGTACAATGAGCAGTTCTTC

size: .
J: TRBJ1-2
V: TRBV3-1/TRBV3-2
D: .
CDR3: CASSQWRNGYTF
DNA: TGTGCCAGCAGCCAATGGAGAAATGGCTACACCTTC

size: .
J: TRBJ1-1
V: TRBV29-1
D: TRBD1
CDR3: CSVGGQSTEAFF
DNA: TGCAGCGTTGGGGGACAGAGCACTGAAGCTTTCTTT

size: .
J: TRBJ1-6
V: TRBV19
D: .
CDR3: CASSWGQYNSPLHF
DNA: TGTGCCAGTAGTTGGGGACAATATAATTCACCCCTCCACTTT

size: .
J: TRBJ1-1
V: TRBV18
D: .
CDR3: CASSPTEGTEAFF
DNA: TGTGCCAGCTCACCCACAGAAGGCACTGAAGCTTTCTTT

size: .
J: TRBJ2-3
V: TRBV6-1
D: .
CDR3: CASSEARVPGSDTQYF
DNA: TGTGCCAGCAGTGAAGCCAGGGTCCCAGGGTCAGATACGCAGTATTTT

size: .
J: TRBJ2-5
V: TRBV9
D: TRBD2
CDR3: CASSVAGGLGETQYF
DNA: TGTGCCAGCAGCGTTGCGGGGGGGCTTGGAGAGACCCAGTACTTC

size: .
J: TRBJ2-3
V: TRBV4-3
D: TRBD2
CDR3: CASSQAGGADTQYF
DNA: TGCGCCAGCAGCCAAGCGGGGGGGGCCGATACGCAGTATTTT

size: .
J: TRBJ2-7
V: TRBV19
D: .
CDR3: CASRETARSYEQYF
DNA: TGTGCCAGTAGAGAGACAGCGCGCTCCTACGAGCAGTACTTC

size: .
J: TRBJ2-7
V: TRBV29-1
D: TRBD2
CDR3: CSVEEAGNEQYF
DNA: TGCAGCGTTGAAGAAGCGGGGAACGAGCAGTACTTC

size: .
J: TRBJ1-4
V: TRBV12-3/TRBV12-4
D: .
CDR3: CASSSANEKLFF
DNA: TGTGCCAGCAGTTCAGCTAATGAAAAACTGTTTTTT